The 30 T cell receptor beta chains presented below share a single source sample, sequenced in a study of blood T cells in healthy people across ages. Sample-barcoded 5' priming and a J-beta primer mix drove a second PCR of roughly 6 to 12 cycles. Each CDR3 protein gets one entry after TCRdb re-called the 5' RACE reads with MiXCR. The sample shows approximately 350,000 distinct CDR3 sequences, about half of them seen only once. Sequenced input: blood. All receptors come from a man between 60 and 70 years old in good health.

The chain joins TRBV20-1 to TRBJ1-4, with D possibly TRBD1 on 5 matching bases. The CDR3 runs 14 residues. V was pared by 8 bases and J by 8 bases, with 21 bases between. Germline lookup yields CDR1 DFQATT and CDR2 SNEGSKA (reference sequence). This CDR3 is CSPETQGAGEKLFF. CDR3 bases: TGCAGTCCAGAGACCCAAGGGGCTGGGGAAAAACTGTTTTTT.

This clonotype was counted only a few times. The chain combines TRBV28 with TRBJ2-5, with 7 bases that match TRBD1. The V segment lost 2 bases and the J segment 2 bases; nucleotides outside the gene matches: 5. The CDR3 runs 15 residues. From germline, CDR1 is MDHEN and CDR2 SYDVKM. CDR3 protein: CASSLGTVPQETQYF. CDR3 nucleotides: TGTGCCAGCAGTTTAGGGACAGTTCCGCAAGAGACCCAGTACTTC.

The rearrangement links TRBV7-8 to TRBJ1-4; tentatively, D is TRBD1 (6 bases). V lost 4 bases to trimming and J lost 12 bases, with 18 bases between them. There are 14 residues in the CDR3. CDR1 and CDR2 from the germline V gene are SGHVS and FQNEAQ. The CDR3 is CASSWGGDKAELFF. The DNA for the CDR3 is TGTGCCAGCAGCTGGGGCGGGGACAAGGCGGAACTGTTTTTT.

The chain recombines TRBV7-9 with TRBJ1-6, with 8 bases fitting TRBD1. V dropped 4 bases and J dropped 9; count of bases not matched to a gene: 14. Germline CDR1 and CDR2: SEHNR and FQNEAQ (reference sequence). CDR3 length equals 17 residues. For the CDR3, the DNA is TGTGCCAGCAGCTACCACGAAAAACAGGGGGTTGGTTCACCCCTCCACTTT. Amino acids: CASSYHEKQGVGSPLHF.

With respect to this clonotype: The junction does not match germline at one end; this may be a read error. The chain uses TRBV7-7 and TRBJ2-5, with D unresolved. The CDR3 runs to 14 residues. The V gene's germline CDR1 is SSHAT and CDR2 FNYEAQ (reference sequence). The CDR3 nucleotides are TGTGCTAGCAGCTTAGCTGGTATAGGAGAGACCCAGTACTTC. It yields the protein CASSLAGIGETQYF.

This clonotype was detected many times. The V call is TRBV7-2, the J call TRBJ2-5; D is uncertain. Trimming stripped 8 bases from V and 13 bases from J, with 20 bases between. CDR1 and CDR2 from the germline V gene are SGHTA and FQGNSA. The CDR3 loop spans 12 amino acids. The CDR3 bases are TGTGCCAGCTCCCCGGAGCTGACCCTCCTGTACTTC. This translates into CASSPELTLLYF.

This clonotype was detected many times. The chain carries TRBV2 and TRBJ2-4; the D call may be TRBD1 or TRBD2 (6 bases each). Trimming shortened V by 1 base and J by 1 base, and 8 bases separated the two germline ends. CDR3 length equals 15 residues. The V gene's germline CDR1 is SNHLY and CDR2 FYNNEI. This chain's CDR3 is CASSEGGAAKNIQYF. The CDR3 DNA reads as TGTGCCAGCAGTGAAGGGGGGGCGGCCAAAAACATTCAGTACTTC.

The chain is built from TRBV6-5 and TRBJ2-1, with TRBD2 as a possible D gene (5 bases). Trimming took off 0 bases at V and 6 bases at J, with 15 bases between the two ends. The CDR3 is 16 amino acids. Germline CDR1 and CDR2: MNHEY and SVGAGI. CDR3 in amino acids: CASSYSKRGYRNEQFF. The CDR3 nucleotides read TGTGCCAGCAGTTACTCGAAAAGAGGGTATCGCAATGAGCAGTTCTTC.

V and J are TRBV18 and TRBJ1-2, with 7 bases identical to TRBD1. CDR1 is KGHSH and CDR2 is LQKENI in the germline V gene. CDR3 length: 13 amino acids. After removal of 4 bases from V and 4 bases from J, the junction contained 3 bases not matched to a gene. CDR3 sequence: CASSQQGLYGYTF. In DNA, the CDR3 is TGTGCCAGCTCACAACAGGGGCTCTATGGCTACACCTTC.

This clonotype was seen a handful of times. This chain links TRBV6-1 with TRBJ2-6; no clear D gene. CDR1 and CDR2 from the germline V gene are MNHNS and SASEGT. The CDR3 loop spans 13 amino acids. Trimming pared 8 bases from V and 4 bases from J, leaving 9 bases between. This CDR3 is CASLTSGANVLTF. Written as DNA, the CDR3 is TGTGCCAGCTTGACGTCCGGGGCCAACGTCCTGACTTTC.

J is TRBJ2-3 and V is TRBV5-1; D ambiguous. CDR1 and CDR2 from the germline V gene are SGHRS and YFSETQ. This CDR3 is built from 15 residues. V was shortened by 3 bases and J by 2 bases, with 13 bases between the two germline ends. The CDR3 loop is CASSSDGQATDTQYF. The CDR3 coding sequence is TGCGCCAGCAGCTCTGACGGCCAGGCCACAGATACGCAGTATTTT.

V is TRBV5-1 and J is TRBJ2-5, with 9 bases lining up with TRBD2. CDR3 size: 14 residues. Trimming took 4 bases from V and 5 from J; bases not matched to a gene: 6. The V gene's germline CDR1 is SGHRS and CDR2 YFSETQ. The CDR3 reads CASSQSGRTETQYF. The CDR3 bases are TGCGCCAGCAGCCAAAGCGGGAGGACGGAGACCCAGTACTTC.

The chain combines TRBV5-1 with TRBJ2-2; 8 bases match TRBD1. Germline lookup yields CDR1 SGHRS and CDR2 YFSETQ. Trimming took 2 bases from V and 2 from J; bases not matched to a gene: 2. The CDR3 totals 15 residues. CDR3 in amino acids: CASSFGQGNTGELFF. The CDR3 coding sequence is TGCGCCAGCAGCTTTGGACAGGGAAACACCGGGGAGCTGTTTTTT.

In its sample, this clonotype was seen a few times. V is TRBV20-1 and J is TRBJ2-7; 13 nucleotides line up with TRBD2. After removal of 1 base from V and 6 bases from J, the junction contained 0 bases not matched to a gene. The CDR3 loop spans 13 amino acids. Per germline, CDR1 DFQATT and CDR2 SNEGSKA (reference sequence). DNA of the CDR3: TGCAGTGCTAGAGGACTAGCGGGAGGCGAGCAGTACTTC. This translates into CSARGLAGGEQYF.

The rearrangement joins TRBV12-3 or TRBV12-4 to TRBJ2-1, with 7 bases aligning to TRBD2. The CDR3 has 16 amino acids. The ends lost 5 bases at V and 4 bases at J; junction bases unmatched: 11. DNA for the CDR3: TGTGCCAGCAGTCCCTCGCGTGGCGGGGGATACAATGAGCAGTTCTTC. Translated, it gives CASSPSRGGGYNEQFF.

This clonotype was recorded a few times. The gene calls are TRBV20-1 and TRBJ2-7, with 10 bases aligning to TRBD2. This CDR3 spans 12 amino acids. Trimming removed 4 bases from V and 4 bases from J; junction bases left unmatched: 1. Per germline, CDR1 DFQATT and CDR2 SNEGSKA (reference sequence). CDR3 sequence: CSATSGGYEQYF. DNA for the CDR3: TGCAGTGCTACTAGCGGGGGATACGAGCAGTACTTC.

The genes are TRBV11-2 and TRBJ2-1; D call uncertain. This CDR3 is built from 15 residues. Trimming cost V 2 bases and J 6 bases, with 14 bases left between them. The V gene's germline CDR1 is SGHAT and CDR2 FQNNGV. CDR3 sequence: CASSLQPQSINEQFF. In DNA form, the CDR3 reads TGTGCCAGCAGCTTACAACCCCAGAGCATCAATGAGCAGTTCTTC.

The chain carries TRBV30 and TRBJ2-4; no clear D. Between the trimmed V and J ends, which lost 0 bases and 15 bases, there was a span of 18 bases. The germline V gene encodes CDR1 GTSNPN and CDR2 SVGIG (reference sequence). The CDR3 is 13 amino acids. The CDR3 spells CAWSVNLLGVGYF. In DNA form, the CDR3 reads TGTGCCTGGAGTGTCAACCTCCTTGGGGTCGGGTACTTC. The whole variable domain, filled in from reference TRBV30 and TRBJ2-4, reads SQTIHQWPATLVQPVGSPLSLECTVEGTSNPNLYWYRQAAGRGLQLLFYSVGIGQISSEVPQNLSASRPQDRQFILSSKKLLLSDSGFYLCAWSVNLLGVGYFGAGTRLSVL.

CDR3 residues: CSARAPQGQTAYF. The CDR3 DNA reads as TGCAGTGCTAGAGCCCCCCAGGGCCAAACGGCGTATTTT. The chain links TRBV20-1 to TRBJ2-3, with a tentative D call TRBD1 (5 bases). CDR1 is DFQATT, CDR2 SNEGSKA, per germline (reference sequence). This CDR3 comprises 13 residues. Deletions cut 1 base from V and 14 bases from J, with 19 bases between.

Only one count was recorded for this clonotype. The rearrangement links TRBV5-1 to TRBJ2-7, with a possible D match to TRBD1 (7 bases). CDR1 is SGHRS, CDR2 YFSETQ, per germline. The CDR3 spans 13 residues. V lost 4 bases, J lost 6 bases, and 14 bases lay in between. In DNA, the CDR3 is TGCGCCAGCAGCCGGGCCAGGGGGGTCGAGCAGTACTTC. Amino acids: CASSRARGVEQYF.

This chain links TRBV9 with TRBJ2-3, with 8 bases matching TRBD1. V lost 4 bases and J lost 6; bases outside the gene matches: 7. The germline V gene has CDR1 SGDLS and CDR2 YYNGEE. The CDR3 sequence is 14 residues long. The CDR3 region has the DNA TGTGCCAGCAGCCCCCGGACAGGGCATGATACGCAGTATTTT. Its translation: CASSPRTGHDTQYF. Full variable domain (missing parts from reference TRBV9 and TRBJ2-3): DSGVTQTPKHLITATGQRVTLRCSPRSGDLSVYWYQQSLDQGLQFLIQYYNGEERAKGNILERFSAQQFPDLHSELNLSSLELGDSALYFCASSPRTGHDTQYFGPGTRLTVL.

This clonotype was found once. V gene TRBV29-1 combines with J gene TRBJ2-7; 9 bases match TRBD2. The assigned J gene may be wrong: the sequence end matches TRBJ2-5 better. The germline V gene has CDR1 SQVTM and CDR2 ANQGSEA. The CDR3 sequence is 14 residues long. CDR3 sequence reads: CSVRSSGDVETQYF. In DNA, the CDR3 is TGCAGCGTTAGGTCTAGCGGGGATGTAGAGACCCAGTACTTC.

For this clonotype: At one end, the junction sequence differs from germline, possibly due to a read error. The V and J genes are TRBV13 and TRBJ2-7, with a possible D match to TRBD1 (6 bases). The CDR3 length is 15 residues. Germline values: CDR1 PRHDT, CDR2 FYEKMQ (reference sequence). In nucleotides, the CDR3 is TGTGCCGGCAGCCCCAGGGGCTCCAGCTCCTACGAGCAGTACTTC. Protein product: CAGSPRGSSSYEQYF. Complete variable domain (other parts from reference TRBV13 and TRBJ2-7): AAGVIQSPRHLIKEKRETATLKCYPIPRHDTVYWYQQGPGQDPQFLISFYEKMQSDKGSIPDRFSAQQFSDYHSELNMSSLELGDSALYFCAGSPRGSSSYEQYFGPGTRLTVT.

This clonotype was seen more than once but under ten times. The chain combines TRBV7-2 with TRBJ2-7; 8 bases agree with TRBD1. The CDR3 is made up of 15 amino acids. The V and J ends lost 0 bases and 5 bases, in that order; junction bases with no gene match: 6. CDR1 is SGHTA, CDR2 FQGNSA, per germline. DNA for the CDR3: TGTGCCAGCAGCTTAGCGGGACAGGCGCGGAACGAGCAGTACTTC. Amino acid sequence: CASSLAGQARNEQYF.

V gene TRBV7-2 combines with J gene TRBJ2-5; TRBD1 might be the D (6 bases). The V and J ends lost 0 bases and 5 bases respectively, with 13 bases between them. CDR1 is SGHTA, CDR2 FQGNSA, per germline. The CDR3 runs to 15 residues. The CDR3 loop reads CASSLARTGTETQYF. CDR3 sequence (DNA): TGTGCCAGCAGCTTAGCCCGAACAGGGACCGAGACCCAGTACTTC.

This clonotype was observed a few times. The chain joins TRBV28 to TRBJ2-5, with 7 bases aligning to TRBD2. Losses at the gene ends were 2 bases for V and 10 bases for J; bases not matched to a gene: 4. The CDR3 contains 12 residues. Per the germline V gene, CDR1 is MDHEN and CDR2 is SYDVKM. This chain's CDR3 is CASSLGGGYQYF. Here the CDR3 DNA reads TGTGCCAGCAGTTTAGGGGGGGGGTACCAGTACTTC.

The chain is built from TRBV20-1 and TRBJ2-1, with 11 bases matching TRBD2. The germline gives CDR1 DFQATT, CDR2 SNEGSKA (reference sequence). This CDR3 region has 14 residues. V lost 5 bases, J lost 4 bases, and 4 bases stayed unmatched. The CDR3 sequence is CSAFGLAGYNEQFF. The CDR3 bases are TGCAGTGCTTTTGGACTAGCGGGTTACAATGAGCAGTTCTTC.

This clonotype was seen more than once but under ten times. J is TRBJ2-4 and V is TRBV7-2, with D uncertain. The germline V gene has CDR1 SGHTA and CDR2 FQGNSA. The CDR3 runs 13 residues. Trimming removed 5 bases at V and 13 bases at J, with 18 bases between. The CDR3 loop is CASSPSPLGEQYF. The CDR3, as DNA: TGTGCCAGCAGCCCATCACCGTTGGGTGAGCAGTACTTC.

The chain uses TRBV6-4 and TRBJ2-4; TRBD1 is a possible D gene (5 bases). Trimming took 2 bases from V and 9 from J, leaving 11 bases between them. In germline, CDR1 is MRHNA, CDR2 SNTAGT. The CDR3 is 13 amino acids. CDR3 residues: CASSDGQGTIQYF. The CDR3 bases are TGTGCCAGCAGTGACGGGCAGGGAACCATTCAGTACTTC.

This clonotype has a handful of counts. Written as DNA, the CDR3 is TGTGCCAGCAGCCAGGGCGGGACCGGGGCCAACGTCCTGACTTTC. Amino acid sequence: CASSQGGTGANVLTF. The chain employs TRBV4-2 and TRBJ2-6, with a weak D call TRBD2 (6 bases). V lost 3 bases and J lost 4, with 10 bases in between. Germline V gene lookup returns CDR1 LGHNA and CDR2 YNFKEQ. The CDR3 runs to 15 residues.